The present T cell receptor (beta chain) was sequenced within a study of cytomegalovirus exposure and HLA in healthy donors. This clone was found a few times. Samples came from healthy bone marrow donors. The primer mix had 60 Vbeta and 13 Jbeta primers. Per the study methods: Among the unique TCR beta chains that a later analysis counted, about 79 million in all, about 11 million were shared. Sequencing was performed with immunoSEQ multiplex PCR; in TCRdb, only in-frame clones are kept and a portion is missing. V, J and clone size reflect that table, while D and trimming were determined from the DNA. The sample records 150,000 to 200,000 clones, approximately 80% being singletons. The sequencing input was PBMCs. This sequence was found in a woman younger than 30 in good health and CMV-seropositive.

CDR3 in DNA: TGTGCCAGCAGCTTGGACTACCCGGCGGATACGCAGTATTTT. Its protein is CASSLDYPADTQYF. The J gene is TRBJ2-3, the V gene TRBV5-6; D gene unclear. Germline-derived CDR1 and CDR2 are SGHDT and YYEEEE. The V gene lost 0 bases and the J gene lost 6 bases, with 11 bases spanning the gap. This CDR3 comprises 14 residues.